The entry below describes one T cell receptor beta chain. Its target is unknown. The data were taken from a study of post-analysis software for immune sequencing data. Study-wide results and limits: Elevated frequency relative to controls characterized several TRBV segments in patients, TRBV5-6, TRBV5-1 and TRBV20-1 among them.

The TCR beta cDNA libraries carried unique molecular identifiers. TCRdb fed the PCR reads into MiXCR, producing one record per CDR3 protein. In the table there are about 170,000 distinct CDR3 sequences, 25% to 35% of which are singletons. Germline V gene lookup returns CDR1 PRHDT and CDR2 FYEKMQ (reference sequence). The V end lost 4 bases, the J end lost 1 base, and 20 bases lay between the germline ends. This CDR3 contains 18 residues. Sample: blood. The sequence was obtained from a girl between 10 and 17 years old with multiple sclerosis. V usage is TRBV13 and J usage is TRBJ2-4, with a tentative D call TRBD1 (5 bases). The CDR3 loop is CASSSPKTVGQAKNIQYF. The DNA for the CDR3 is TGTGCCAGCAGCTCACCCAAAACGGTGGGGCAGGCCAAAAACATTCAGTACTTC.